This TCR beta chain was profiled in a study of blood T cells in healthy people across ages. Sample-barcoded 5' priming and a J-beta primer mix drove a second PCR of roughly 7 to 11 cycles. MiXCR was run by TCRdb on the 5' RACE reads, yielding one entry per CDR3 protein. The repertoire includes about 680,000 distinct CDR3 sequences, about 52% of them detected once, and roughly a third sits in the top ten. Per the germline V gene, CDR1 is SQVTM and CDR2 is ANQGSEA. The CDR3 length is 15 residues. On this clonotype itself: Mismatch with germline at one junction end may stem from a read error.

The sequence was collected from a woman aged 55 to 70 in good health. The chain carries TRBV29-1 and TRBJ2-1; D is ambiguous. Sequenced: blood. Here the CDR3 reads CGVGPRETSYNEQFF. The CDR3 DNA reads TGCGGCGTTGGACCTAGAGAGACTTCCTACAATGAGCAGTTCTTC.